Presented here are 5 T cell receptor beta chains from one specimen sequenced in a study of cytomegalovirus exposure and HLA in healthy donors. Use of 60 Vbeta and 13 Jbeta primers characterized the PCR. The protocol was immunoSEQ multiplex PCR, while the TCRdb copy is restricted to in-frame clones and leaves out a portion. The sample records fewer than 110,000 clones, approximately 66% being singletons. Sample: PBMCs. These receptors were taken from a woman between 50 and 59 years old in good health and CMV-seronegative.

This clone was recorded a few times. The rearrangement joins TRBV5-1 to TRBJ2-1; D may be TRBD2 (6 bases). V lost 4 bases and J lost 4, with 12 bases in between. Germline values: CDR1 SGHRS, CDR2 YFSETQ. The CDR3 has 14 residues. The CDR3 DNA follows: TGCGCCAGCAGCGCGGCCGGAGGGTACAATGAGCAGTTCTTC. It codes for CASSAAGGYNEQFF.

V usage is TRBV7-6 and J usage is TRBJ2-2; 9 bases are shared with TRBD2. The CDR3 runs to 15 residues. Germline values: CDR1 SGHVS, CDR2 FNYEAQ. Trimming at V came to 7 bases and at J to 4 bases, leaving 7 bases not matched to a gene. CDR3 sequence reads: CASKPSGAGTGELFF. The CDR3 DNA is TGTGCCAGCAAGCCTAGCGGGGCGGGCACCGGGGAGCTGTTTTTT. Filled out from reference TRBV7-6 and TRBJ2-2, the complete variable domain reads GAGVSQSPRYKVTKRGQDVALRCDPISGHVSLYWYRQALGQGPEFLTYFNYEAQQDKSGLPNDRFSAERPEGSISTLTIQRTEQRDSAMYRCASKPSGAGTGELFFGEGSRLTVL.

The chain combines TRBV7-2 with TRBJ2-7; 7 nucleotides match TRBD2. There are 15 residues in the CDR3. The germline gives CDR1 SGHTA, CDR2 FQGNSA. V lost 3 bases to trimming and J lost 6 bases; unmatched junction nucleotides: 11. In DNA, the CDR3 is TGTGCCAGCAGCTTGGGGCCGGCGGGAGTCCGCGAGCAGTACTTC. As protein: CASSLGPAGVREQYF.

The chain carries TRBV6-1 and TRBJ1-3; D possibly corresponds to TRBD1 (6 bases). The germline V gene has CDR1 MNHNS and CDR2 SASEGT. V lost 8 bases and J 0 bases, leaving 14 bases between the germline ends. CDR3 length: 15 residues. The CDR3 region has the DNA TGTGCCAGCTTCCGGGGGGCGAACTCTGGAAACACCATATATTTT. Translation gives CASFRGANSGNTIYF.

This clone came up a few times. CDR3 sequence reads: CASSRRPGAYGYTF. Written as DNA, the CDR3 is TGTGCCAGCAGTCGAAGGCCAGGGGCCTATGGCTACACCTTC. The chain is built from TRBV27 and TRBJ1-2, with a weak D call TRBD1 (6 bases). Germline V gene data show CDR1 as MNHEY and CDR2 as SMNVEV (reference sequence). The CDR3 is 14 amino acids. Trimming removed 5 bases at V and 4 bases at J, with 14 bases between.